The 10 T cell receptor beta chains given below trace back to one sample, sequenced in a study of glioma-infiltrating T cells. The iRepertoire nested amplicon-rescue multiplex PCR amplified TCR alpha and beta CDR3s from RNA. One entry per CDR3 protein results from TCRdb running MiXCR on the multiplex PCR reads. The repertoire holds tens of thousands of distinct CDR3 sequences, roughly 40% seen once, with more than 30% in the top ten. Sequencing input: glioma tissue, nonneoplastic brain tissue, or PBMCs (not recorded which). The receptors originated from a human donor with low-grade glioma or glioblastoma, undergoing nonglioma brain surgery, or in good health (not recorded which).

Regarding this clonotype: Being one base from a much bigger clone, this may be a read error. In this CDR3 the conserved last residue, phenylalanine or tryptophan, is missing, so a read error is likely. The V gene is TRBV18, the J gene TRBJ2-3; TRBD2 agrees at 8 bases. J gave up 3 bases and V 3 bases, and 2 bases lay outside the gene matches. Per germline, CDR1 KGHSH and CDR2 LQKENI. The CDR3 sequence is 14 residues long. The CDR3 DNA is TGTGCCAGCTCACCCCCGGGAGGGACAGATACGCAGTATTTA. Translating gives CASSPPGGTDTQYL.

For this clonotype: A clone one base away is much larger, so this may be a read error. V is TRBV2 and J is TRBJ1-5, with 10 bases aligning to TRBD1. The junction had 6 bases not matched to a gene; V was cut back by 4 bases and J by 9 bases. The CDR3 is made up of 14 amino acids. Germline CDR1 is SNHLY and CDR2 is FYNNEI. CDR3 DNA: TGTGCCAGCAGTGGACAGGGGGCCAGTGGGCCCCAGCATTTT. Amino acids: CASSGQGASGPQHF.

This chain uses TRBV19 with TRBJ2-1, with a possible D match to TRBD2 (5 bases). The V gene lost 5 bases and the J gene lost 4 bases, with 9 bases spanning the gap. This CDR3 is 13 amino acids long. CDR1 is LNHDA and CDR2 is SQIVND in the germline V gene (reference sequence). The CDR3 nucleotides read TGTGCCAGTAGTCCCCGGACTTACAATGAGCAGTTCTTC. Its translation: CASSPRTYNEQFF. Full variable domain (missing parts from reference TRBV19 and TRBJ2-1): DGGITQSPKYLFRKEGQNVTLSCEQNLNHDAMYWYRQDPGQGLRLIYYSQIVNDFQKGDIAEGYSVSREKKESFPLTVTSAQKNPTAFYLCASSPRTYNEQFFGPGTRLTVL.

This clonotype was seen only a few times. This sequence joins TRBV5-6 and TRBJ1-2, with a weak D call TRBD1 (5 bases). The V gene's germline CDR1 is SGHDT and CDR2 YYEEEE. The CDR3 loop spans 15 amino acids. V was clipped by 2 bases and J by 8 bases, with 19 bases between them. The CDR3 loop is CASSLRRTGTRGYTF. CDR3 bases: TGTGCCAGCAGCTTACGGCGGACCGGGACGCGCGGCTACACCTTC. The entire variable domain, with the rest obtained from reference TRBV5-6 and TRBJ1-2, is as follows: DAGVTQSPTHLIKTRGQQVTLRCSPKSGHDTVSWYQQALGQGPQFIFQYYEEEERQRGNFPDRFSGHQFPNYSSELNVNALLLGDSALYLCASSLRRTGTRGYTFGSGTRLTVV.

This clonotype was found many times. Just one base apart from a much larger clone, this may be a read error. Lacking the conserved final phenylalanine or tryptophan, this CDR3 likely reflects a read error. The chain couples TRBV6-1 to TRBJ2-7; 10 nucleotides agree with TRBD2. Looked up from germline, CDR1 is MNHNS and CDR2 is SASEGT. CDR3 size: 13 residues. Unmatched junction bases numbered 5, after V lost 8 bases and J lost 4 bases. The CDR3 loop is CASLTSGIYEQYS. The CDR3 region has the DNA TGTGCCAGCCTTACTAGCGGGATTTACGAGCAGTACTCC.

Turning to this clonotype: Germline is not matched at one junction end, which may reflect a read error. DNA for the CDR3: TGTGCCAGCAGTTACAGGGAGAACACAGAAGATTTCTTT. Protein: CASSYRENTEDFF. The rearrangement links TRBV6-9 to TRBJ1-1; the D gene is possibly TRBD1 (5 bases). The germline CDR1 and CDR2 sequences are MNHGY and SVAAGI. The CDR3 loop spans 13 amino acids.

Comments on this clonotype: Given the absence of the conserved phenylalanine or tryptophan at the CDR3 end, a read error is likely. The DNA is left out, because the CDR3 cannot be placed on it with certainty; the CDR3 is given as TCRdb lists it. V is TRBV12-3 or TRBV12-4 and J is TRBJ1-2. Ends included, the CDR3 has 10 residues. CDR3 residues: CASSNYGYTS.

The sample holds many counts of this clonotype. The V call is TRBV28, the J call TRBJ1-4; possibly TRBD1 for D (5 bases). The CDR3 loop spans 16 amino acids. The germline V gene encodes CDR1 MDHEN and CDR2 SYDVKM. V was pared by 5 bases and J by 7 bases, with 20 bases between. The CDR3 DNA sequence: TGTGCCAGCAGTCCACCCCGGGACCAAGAACGTGAAAAACTGTTTTTT. Translation: CASSPPRDQEREKLFF.

This clonotype was recorded at least ten times. The chain joins TRBV10-3 to TRBJ2-1; 12 positions agree with TRBD2. The CDR3 loop spans 15 amino acids. Germline-derived CDR1 and CDR2 are ENHRY and SYGVKD. Trimming removed 2 bases from V and 9 bases from J; junction bases left unmatched: 5. The CDR3 reads CAISEAQLAGGEQFF. CDR3 DNA sequence: TGTGCCATCAGTGAGGCCCAACTAGCGGGAGGTGAGCAGTTCTTC.

This clonotype was counted ten times or more. This rearrangement joins TRBV6-1 to TRBJ2-1, with TRBD2 matching over 15 bases. CDR1 and CDR2 from the germline V gene are MNHNS and SASEGT. CDR3 length: 18 amino acids. With V trimmed by 9 bases and J by 0 bases, 9 bases remained unmatched. As DNA, the CDR3 is TGTGCCAGTCAGGGACTAGCGGGAGGTCCTAGCTCCTACAATGAGCAGTTCTTC. Protein: CASQGLAGGPSSYNEQFF.